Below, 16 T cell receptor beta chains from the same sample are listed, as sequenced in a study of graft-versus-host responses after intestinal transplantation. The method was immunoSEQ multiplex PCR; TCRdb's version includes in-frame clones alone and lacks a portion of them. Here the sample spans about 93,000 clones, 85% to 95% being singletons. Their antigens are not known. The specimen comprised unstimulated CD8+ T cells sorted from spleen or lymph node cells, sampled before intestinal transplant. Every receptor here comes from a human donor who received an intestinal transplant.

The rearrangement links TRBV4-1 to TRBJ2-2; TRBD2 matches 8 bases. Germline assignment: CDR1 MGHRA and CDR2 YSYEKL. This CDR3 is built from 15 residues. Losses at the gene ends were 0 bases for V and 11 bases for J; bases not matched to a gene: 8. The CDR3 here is CASSQDARGAGELFF. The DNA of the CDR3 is TGCGCCAGCAGCCAAGATGCGCGGGGGGCAGGAGAGCTGTTTTTT.

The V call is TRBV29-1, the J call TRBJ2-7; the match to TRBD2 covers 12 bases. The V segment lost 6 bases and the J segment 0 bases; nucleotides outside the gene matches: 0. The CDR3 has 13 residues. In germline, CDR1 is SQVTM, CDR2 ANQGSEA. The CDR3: CSVTSGSSYEQYF. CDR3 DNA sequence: TGCAGCGTGACTAGCGGGAGCTCCTACGAGCAGTACTTC.

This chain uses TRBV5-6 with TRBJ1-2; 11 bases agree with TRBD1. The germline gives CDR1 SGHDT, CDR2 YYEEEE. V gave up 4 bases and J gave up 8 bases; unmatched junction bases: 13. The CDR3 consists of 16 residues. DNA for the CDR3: TGTGCCAGCAGCGATCCGGGACAGGGGGTCCCGGAGGGCTACACCTTC. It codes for CASSDPGQGVPEGYTF.

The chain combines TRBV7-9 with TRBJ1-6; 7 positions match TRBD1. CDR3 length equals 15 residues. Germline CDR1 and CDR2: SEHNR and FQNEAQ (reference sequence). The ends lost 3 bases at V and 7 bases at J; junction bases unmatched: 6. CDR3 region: CASSLSGGSNSPLHF. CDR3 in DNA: TGTGCCAGCAGCTTGTCAGGGGGGAGCAATTCACCCCTCCACTTT.

Here the CDR3 reads CASSPGAYEQYF. In nucleotides, the CDR3 is TGTGCCAGCAGCCCCGGAGCCTACGAGCAGTACTTC. The rearrangement links TRBV7-9 to TRBJ2-7, with D uncertain. Deletions cut 5 bases from V and 2 bases from J, with 7 bases between. The CDR3 extends over 12 amino acids. CDR1 SEHNR and CDR2 FQNEAQ come from the germline V gene (reference sequence).

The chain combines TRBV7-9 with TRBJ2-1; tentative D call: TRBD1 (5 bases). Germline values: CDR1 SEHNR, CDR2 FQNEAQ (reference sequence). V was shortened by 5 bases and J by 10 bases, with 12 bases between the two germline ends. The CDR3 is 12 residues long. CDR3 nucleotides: TGTGCCAGCAGCCCGGTGGGGCGGGAGCAGTTCTTC. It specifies CASSPVGREQFF.

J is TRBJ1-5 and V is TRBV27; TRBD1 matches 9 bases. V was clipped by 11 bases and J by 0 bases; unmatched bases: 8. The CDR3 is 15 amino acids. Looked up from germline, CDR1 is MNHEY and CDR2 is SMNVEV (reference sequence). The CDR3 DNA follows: TGTGCCTCGGCGATGACAGGGGGTAGCAATCAGCCCCAGCATTTT. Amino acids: CASAMTGGSNQPQHF.

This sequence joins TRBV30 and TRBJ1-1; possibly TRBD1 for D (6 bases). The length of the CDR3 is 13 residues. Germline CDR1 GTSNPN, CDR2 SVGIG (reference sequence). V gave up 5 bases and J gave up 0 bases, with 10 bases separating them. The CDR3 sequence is CAWEGVMNTEAFF. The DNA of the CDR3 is TGTGCCTGGGAGGGGGTCATGAACACTGAAGCTTTCTTT.

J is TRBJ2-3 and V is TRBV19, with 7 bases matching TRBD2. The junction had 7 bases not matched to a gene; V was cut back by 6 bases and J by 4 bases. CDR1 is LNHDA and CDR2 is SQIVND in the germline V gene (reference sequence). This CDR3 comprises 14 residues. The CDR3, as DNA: TGTGCCAGTAGCAGCCCCCGGGAGGCAGATACGCAGTATTTT. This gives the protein CASSSPREADTQYF.

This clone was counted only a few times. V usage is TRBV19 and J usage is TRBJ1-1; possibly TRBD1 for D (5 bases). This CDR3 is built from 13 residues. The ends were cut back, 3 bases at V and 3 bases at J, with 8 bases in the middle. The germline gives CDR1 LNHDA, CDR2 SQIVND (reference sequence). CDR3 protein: CASSMSGYTEAFF. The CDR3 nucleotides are TGTGCCAGTAGTATGTCAGGGTACACTGAAGCTTTCTTT.

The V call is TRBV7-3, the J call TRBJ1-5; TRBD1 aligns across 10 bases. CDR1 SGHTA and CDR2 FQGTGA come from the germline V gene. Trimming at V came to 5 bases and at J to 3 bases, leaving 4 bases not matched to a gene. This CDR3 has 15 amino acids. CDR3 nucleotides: TGTGCCAGCAGCCAGACAGGGGGCGTCAATCAGCCCCAGCATTTT. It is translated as CASSQTGGVNQPQHF.

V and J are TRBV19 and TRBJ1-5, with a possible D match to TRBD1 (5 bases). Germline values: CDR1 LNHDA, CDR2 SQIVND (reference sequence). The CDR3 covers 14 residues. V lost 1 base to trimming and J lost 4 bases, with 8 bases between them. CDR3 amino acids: CASSIADTNQPQHF. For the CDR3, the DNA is TGTGCCAGTAGTATAGCGGACACAAATCAGCCCCAGCATTTT.

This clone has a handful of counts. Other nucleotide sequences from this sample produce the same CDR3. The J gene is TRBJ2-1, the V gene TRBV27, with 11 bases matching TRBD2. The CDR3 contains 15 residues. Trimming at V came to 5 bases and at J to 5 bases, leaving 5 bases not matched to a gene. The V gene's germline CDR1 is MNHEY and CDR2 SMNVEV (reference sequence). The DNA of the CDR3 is TGTGCCAGCAGTCCAGGGACTAGCGGCAACAATGAGCAGTTCTTC. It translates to CASSPGTSGNNEQFF.

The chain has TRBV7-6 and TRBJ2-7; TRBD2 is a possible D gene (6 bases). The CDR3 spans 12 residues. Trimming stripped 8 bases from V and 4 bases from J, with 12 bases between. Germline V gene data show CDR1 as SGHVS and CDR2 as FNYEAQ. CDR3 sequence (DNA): TGTGCCAGCGGGGCGGGAACTTACGAGCAGTACTTC. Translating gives CASGAGTYEQYF.

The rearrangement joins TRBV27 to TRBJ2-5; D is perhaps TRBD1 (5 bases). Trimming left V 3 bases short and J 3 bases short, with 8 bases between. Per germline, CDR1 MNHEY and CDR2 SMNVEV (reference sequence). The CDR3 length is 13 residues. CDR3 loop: CASSFLQEETQYF. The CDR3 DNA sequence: TGTGCCAGCAGTTTTCTACAGGAAGAGACCCAGTACTTC.

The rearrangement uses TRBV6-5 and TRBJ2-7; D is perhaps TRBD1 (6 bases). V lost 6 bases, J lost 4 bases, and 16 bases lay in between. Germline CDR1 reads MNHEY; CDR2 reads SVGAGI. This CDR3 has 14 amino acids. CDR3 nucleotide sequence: TGTGCCAGCAGCCCAGGGGACATTCCTTACGAGCAGTACTTC. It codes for CASSPGDIPYEQYF.